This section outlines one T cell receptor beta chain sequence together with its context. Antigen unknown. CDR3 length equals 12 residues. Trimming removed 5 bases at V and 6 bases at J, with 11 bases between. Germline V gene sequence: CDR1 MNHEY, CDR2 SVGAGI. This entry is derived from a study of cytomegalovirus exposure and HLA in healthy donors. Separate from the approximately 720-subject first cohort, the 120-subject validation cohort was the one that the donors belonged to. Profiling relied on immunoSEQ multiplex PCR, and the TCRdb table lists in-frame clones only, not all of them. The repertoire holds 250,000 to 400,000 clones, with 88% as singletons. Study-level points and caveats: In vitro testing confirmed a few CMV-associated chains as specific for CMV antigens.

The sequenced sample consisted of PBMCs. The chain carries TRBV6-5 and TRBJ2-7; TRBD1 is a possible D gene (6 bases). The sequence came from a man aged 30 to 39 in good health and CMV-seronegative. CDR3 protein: CASSATGFEQYF. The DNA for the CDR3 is TGTGCCAGCAGTGCCACAGGGTTCGAGCAGTACTTC.